The source of this T cell receptor beta chain is a study of cytomegalovirus exposure and HLA in healthy donors. These donors were members of the roughly 110-subject validation cohort, a group separate from the approximately 670-subject first cohort. Sequencing was performed with immunoSEQ multiplex PCR; in TCRdb, only in-frame clones are kept and a portion is missing. The table has 220,000 or so clones, approximately 80% seen once. General study findings and limits: A classifier reportedly called cytomegalovirus status with high sensitivity and specificity. TCR clusters originating in the first cohort tended to co-occur in the 120 validation repertoires, according to a later analysis. TCR beta chains numbering under 200 were designated cytomegalovirus-associated.

This clone was seen a handful of times. Its target is unknown. Specimen: PBMCs. The origin of this receptor is a woman younger than 45 in good health and CMV-seropositive.

The CDR3 DNA follows: TGTGCCAGCAGTTCCGACTACGAGCAGTACTTC. Encoded protein: CASSSDYEQYF. The chain recombines TRBV28 with TRBJ2-7; D call uncertain. Germline CDR1 is MDHEN and CDR2 is SYDVKM. The CDR3 covers 11 residues. The V and J ends lost 4 bases and 3 bases respectively, with 4 bases between them. Drawing the rest from reference TRBV28 and TRBJ2-7, the complete variable domain is DVKVTQSSRYLVKRTGEKVFLECVQDMDHENMFWYRQDPGLGLRLIYFSYDVKMKEKGDIPEGYSVSREKKERFSLILESASTNQTSMYLCASSSDYEQYFGPGTRLTVT.